A single T cell receptor beta chain is shown here with its context. Its antigen is as yet unknown. These data come from a study of cytomegalovirus exposure and HLA in healthy donors. Study results and caveats: In a later analysis, the majority of CMV-associated beta chains seemingly showed HLA restriction. TCR beta chains numbering approximately 150 were designated cytomegalovirus-associated. In a later analysis, common viral pathogens appeared linked to several of the most significant clusters. Clonal expansion, a later analysis showed, was greater in HLA-associated TCR beta chains than in equally common others.

This CDR3 is built from 15 residues. Trimming took 3 bases from V and 2 from J; bases not matched to a gene: 6. In germline, CDR1 is KGHSH, CDR2 LQKENI. The PCR was carried out with 60 Vbeta primers and 13 Jbeta primers. Libraries were prepared by immunoSEQ multiplex PCR; TCRdb keeps only in-frame clonotypes and omits some of them. This table holds roughly 160,000 clones, just under 80% found once. The genes are TRBV18 and TRBJ2-7, with 8 bases fitting TRBD2. Source material: PBMCs. The receptor was isolated from a woman between 45 and 65 years old in good health and CMV-seronegative. The CDR3 DNA reads TGTGCCAGCTCACCGTCGGCGGGGGGAACCTACGAGCAGTACTTC. It encodes CASSPSAGGTYEQYF.